The source of this TCR beta chain is a study of blood T cell repertoires in COVID-19. Study overall: The origin of the acute and convalescent COVID-19 samples was the United States, Italy and Spain. PBMCs, B-cell-depleted T cells, or T cells provided the cDNA or gDNA that made up the material.

TCRdb keeps only in-frame clones here, not all; method: immunoSEQ multiplex PCR. The profile shows around 200,000 clones, roughly 80% of them singletons. V lost 6 bases, J lost 1 base, and 10 bases stayed unmatched. CDR1 is ENHRY and CDR2 is SYGVKD in the germline V gene. The CDR3 loop spans 16 amino acids. In this sample, this clone turned up once. The V call is TRBV10-3, the J call TRBJ1-1, with 8 bases lining up with TRBD1. The sequenced material came from peripheral blood. This TCR was sampled from a woman between 40 and 55 years old with COVID-19, enrolled during active disease. The CDR3 nucleotides are TGTGCCATCAGGGACCCGGGACAGGCCGCGAACACTGAAGCTTTCTTT. Its protein is CAIRDPGQAANTEAFF.